Listed below are T cell receptor beta chains from one sample, sequenced in a study of Ad26.COV2.S vaccination and SARS-CoV-2 variants. Method: immunoSEQ multiplex PCR; TCRdb's copy keeps in-frame clones and lacks some. The sample shows 350,000 to 550,000 clones, approximately 89% of them seen only once. Sequenced material: peripheral blood, taken in a trial of Ad26.COV2.S vaccine versus placebo. Receptor source: a person aged 18 to 65 who received the Ad26.COV2.S COVID-19 vaccine or a placebo. Each CDR3 is given with its conserved first and last residue. Each record gives: clone size, CDR3 length, D gene, V gene, J gene, CDR3 protein, CDR3 DNA. D genes are given only for firm matches. Clone sizes are given selectively: once, few, many, or a class where the clone is expanded.

size: .
length: 16
D: .
V: TRBV14
J: TRBJ2-2
CDR3: CASSQAVGANTGELFF
DNA: TGTGCCAGCAGCCAAGCTGTCGGGGCCAACACCGGGGAGCTGTTTTTT

size: .
length: 13
D: .
V: TRBV7-3
J: TRBJ2-1
CDR3: CASSLRGGREQFF
DNA: TGTGCCAGCAGCCTCCGAGGAGGCCGGGAGCAGTTCTTC

size: once
length: 16
D: TRBD2
V: TRBV4-3
J: TRBJ2-1
CDR3: CASSQGPASGGNEQFF
DNA: TGCGCCAGCAGCCAAGGCCCGGCTAGCGGGGGAAATGAGCAGTTCTTC

size: .
length: 13
D: TRBD1
V: TRBV6-2/TRBV6-3
J: TRBJ1-2
CDR3: CASSDRTGNSYTF
DNA: TGTGCCAGCAGTGACCGGACAGGGAATAGCTACACCTTC

size: .
length: 14
D: TRBD1
V: TRBV5-4
J: TRBJ1-4
CDR3: CASSLDRGNEKLFF
DNA: TGTGCCAGCAGCTTGGACAGGGGGAATGAAAAACTGTTTTTT

size: .
length: 12
D: TRBD1
V: TRBV2
J: TRBJ1-1
CDR3: CASSATGGKAFF
DNA: TGTGCCAGCAGTGCAACAGGGGGAAAAGCTTTCTTT

size: .
length: 11
D: .
V: TRBV7-2
J: TRBJ1-2
CDR3: CASSFIVGYTF
DNA: TGTGCCAGCAGCTTTATAGTTGGCTACACCTTC

size: .
length: 12
D: .
V: TRBV28
J: TRBJ1-6
CDR3: CASSLGGSPLHF
DNA: TGTGCCAGCAGTTTGGGGGGATCACCCCTCCACTTT

size: .
length: 16
D: .
V: TRBV19
J: TRBJ2-7
CDR3: CASSTRRGVLSWEQYF
DNA: TGTGCCAGTAGTACCCGGCGAGGGGTTTTATCCTGGGAGCAGTACTTC

size: .
length: 12
D: .
V: TRBV29-1
J: TRBJ1-1
CDR3: CSVDLSRGEAFF
DNA: TGCAGCGTAGACCTATCGAGGGGTGAAGCTTTCTTT

size: .
length: 16
D: .
V: TRBV3-1/TRBV3-2
J: TRBJ1-1
CDR3: CASSPHRGGANTEAFF
DNA: TGTGCCAGCAGCCCCCACCGTGGAGGGGCGAACACTGAAGCTTTCTTT

size: .
length: 14
D: .
V: TRBV7-9
J: TRBJ2-2
CDR3: CASSLVGAGGELFF
DNA: TGTGCCAGCAGCTTAGTAGGGGCCGGCGGGGAGCTGTTTTTT

size: .
length: 14
D: TRBD1
V: TRBV7-3
J: TRBJ2-5
CDR3: CASSSGQSQETQYF
DNA: TGTGCCAGCAGCTCGGGACAGAGTCAAGAGACCCAGTACTTC

size: .
length: 16
D: .
V: TRBV24-1
J: TRBJ2-1
CDR3: CATSARDGHPYNEQFF
DNA: TGTGCCACCAGTGCCCGGGACGGTCATCCCTACAATGAGCAGTTCTTC

size: .
length: 14
D: .
V: TRBV5-4
J: TRBJ2-1
CDR3: CASSSLAGYNEQFF
DNA: TGTGCCAGCAGCTCCCTCGCCGGCTACAATGAGCAGTTCTTC

size: .
length: 16
D: .
V: TRBV11-3
J: TRBJ1-3
CDR3: CASSLGGGSSGNTIYF
DNA: TGTGCCAGCAGCTTAGGCGGAGGAAGCTCTGGAAACACCATATATTTT

size: .
length: 15
D: TRBD2
V: TRBV11-3
J: TRBJ2-1
CDR3: CASSLAGDYHNEQFF
DNA: TGTGCCAGCAGCTTAGCCGGGGACTACCACAATGAGCAGTTCTTC

size: .
length: 16
D: TRBD1
V: TRBV4-3
J: TRBJ1-5
CDR3: CASSQRTGFSNQPQHF
DNA: TGCGCCAGCAGCCAAAGGACAGGGTTTAGCAATCAGCCCCAGCATTTT

size: .
length: 12
D: .
V: TRBV30
J: TRBJ1-6
CDR3: CAWSSRGSPLHF
DNA: TGTGCCTGGAGCTCTAGGGGGTCACCCCTCCACTTT

size: .
length: 15
D: .
V: TRBV4-3
J: TRBJ1-2
CDR3: CASSQDVGGDYGYTF
DNA: TGCGCCAGCAGCCAAGATGTCGGCGGGGACTATGGCTACACCTTC

size: .
length: 16
D: .
V: TRBV27
J: TRBJ2-1
CDR3: CASQPKPTRPYNEQFF
DNA: TGTGCCAGCCAACCCAAACCGACCCGCCCCTACAATGAGCAGTTCTTC

size: .
length: 14
D: .
V: TRBV28
J: TRBJ2-3
CDR3: CASSFIRSTDTQYF
DNA: TGTGCCAGCAGTTTCATCAGAAGCACAGATACGCAGTATTTT

size: .
length: 17
D: .
V: TRBV6-2/TRBV6-3
J: TRBJ1-5
CDR3: CASTPSRGLYSNQPQHF
DNA: TGTGCCAGCACCCCCTCCCGGGGGCTTTATAGCAATCAGCCCCAGCATTTT

size: .
length: 14
D: .
V: TRBV6-5
J: TRBJ1-1
CDR3: CASIPLGGGTEAFF
DNA: TGTGCCAGCATTCCTTTAGGGGGGGGGACTGAAGCTTTCTTT

size: .
length: 12
D: TRBD1
V: TRBV20-1
J: TRBJ2-7
CDR3: CSASGTAYEQYF
DNA: TGCAGTGCTAGTGGGACAGCTTACGAGCAGTACTTC

size: .
length: 16
D: .
V: TRBV28
J: TRBJ2-5
CDR3: CASRSTGTGNQETQYF
DNA: TGTGCCAGCAGATCAACCGGGACTGGCAACCAAGAGACCCAGTACTTC

size: .
length: 17
D: TRBD1
V: TRBV5-1
J: TRBJ2-5
CDR3: CASSRSWSQGVRETQYF
DNA: TGCGCCAGCAGCCGGAGCTGGAGCCAGGGGGTCCGGGAGACCCAGTACTTC

size: once
length: 15
D: .
V: TRBV6-4
J: TRBJ1-2
CDR3: CASSDDQSGEYGYTF
DNA: TGTGCCAGCAGTGACGACCAATCGGGTGAATATGGCTACACCTTC

size: once
length: 15
D: TRBD1
V: TRBV2
J: TRBJ2-1
CDR3: CASSPDRGSYNEQFF
DNA: TGTGCCAGCAGTCCAGACAGGGGGTCCTACAATGAGCAGTTCTTC

size: few
length: 14
D: TRBD2
V: TRBV2
J: TRBJ2-2
CDR3: CASRPLGGTGELFF
DNA: TGTGCCAGCAGGCCCCTGGGAGGGACCGGGGAGCTGTTTTTT

size: .
length: 13
D: TRBD2
V: TRBV6-2/TRBV6-3
J: TRBJ2-1
CDR3: CASSRLAHSEQFF
DNA: TGTGCCAGCAGTCGACTAGCCCACAGTGAGCAGTTCTTC

size: .
length: 14
D: .
V: TRBV6-5
J: TRBJ2-3
CDR3: CASTWTEPTDTQYF
DNA: TGTGCCAGTACTTGGACAGAACCTACAGATACGCAGTATTTT

size: .
length: 15
D: TRBD2
V: TRBV5-1
J: TRBJ2-5
CDR3: CASSQLAGGRETQYF
DNA: TGCGCCAGCAGCCAACTAGCGGGAGGCCGGGAGACCCAGTACTTC

size: .
length: 15
D: TRBD1
V: TRBV5-1
J: TRBJ1-1
CDR3: CASSSATGRDTEAFF
DNA: TGCGCCAGCAGCTCGGCGACAGGGAGGGACACTGAAGCTTTCTTT

size: .
length: 12
D: .
V: TRBV21-1
J: TRBJ2-3
CDR3: CASIQVQDTQYF
DNA: TGTGCCAGCATCCAGGTCCAAGATACGCAGTATTTT

size: .
length: 13
D: .
V: TRBV9
J: TRBJ2-3
CDR3: CASSPRVGDTQYF
DNA: TGTGCCAGCAGCCCCAGGGTCGGGGATACGCAGTATTTT

size: .
length: 16
D: TRBD1
V: TRBV7-9
J: TRBJ1-2
CDR3: CASSLGPGQGHYGYTF
DNA: TGTGCCAGCAGCTTAGGGCCGGGACAGGGCCACTATGGCTACACCTTC

size: .
length: 15
D: .
V: TRBV7-8
J: TRBJ2-1
CDR3: CASSLESDSYNEQFF
DNA: TGTGCCAGCAGCTTAGAAAGCGACTCCTACAATGAGCAGTTCTTC

size: .
length: 12
D: .
V: TRBV27
J: TRBJ2-5
CDR3: CASSKKQETQYF
DNA: TGTGCCAGCAGTAAAAAACAAGAGACCCAGTACTTC

size: .
length: 14
D: .
V: TRBV4-2
J: TRBJ2-1
CDR3: CASSQDEGVHEQFF
DNA: TGTGCCAGCAGCCAAGATGAAGGGGTCCATGAGCAGTTCTTC

size: .
length: 13
D: .
V: TRBV7-3
J: TRBJ1-5
CDR3: CASSPGRDQPQHF
DNA: TGTGCCAGCAGCCCGGGTCGAGATCAGCCCCAGCATTTT

size: .
length: 14
D: TRBD1
V: TRBV5-1
J: TRBJ1-1
CDR3: CASSGQGLDTEAFF
DNA: TGCGCCAGCAGCGGACAGGGTTTGGACACTGAAGCTTTCTTT

size: .
length: 17
D: TRBD2
V: TRBV28
J: TRBJ2-1
CDR3: CASSLALLAGADNEQFF
DNA: TGTGCCAGCAGTTTAGCCCTCCTAGCGGGGGCCGACAATGAGCAGTTCTTC

size: .
length: 13
D: .
V: TRBV21-1
J: TRBJ1-1
CDR3: CASSIRAGREAFF
DNA: TGTGCCAGCAGCATTCGGGCGGGAAGAGAAGCTTTCTTT

size: .
length: 14
D: TRBD1
V: TRBV11-2
J: TRBJ2-1
CDR3: CASSSYRGLSEQFF
DNA: TGTGCCAGCAGCTCCTACAGGGGGCTTAGTGAGCAGTTCTTC

size: .
length: 12
D: .
V: TRBV7-9
J: TRBJ1-6
CDR3: CASSLGASPLHF
DNA: TGTGCCAGCAGTCTAGGGGCCTCCCCCCTCCACTTT

size: once
length: 14
D: TRBD1
V: TRBV18
J: TRBJ2-7
CDR3: CASSPPDRDHEQYF
DNA: TGTGCCAGCTCACCACCGGACAGGGATCACGAGCAGTACTTC

size: .
length: 16
D: .
V: TRBV7-2
J: TRBJ1-6
CDR3: CASSFPAGQTNSPLHF
DNA: TGTGCCAGCAGCTTTCCTGCTGGACAGACAAATTCACCCCTCCACTTT

size: .
length: 19
D: TRBD2
V: TRBV28
J: TRBJ2-3
CDR3: CASSLIDASRGGLSDTQYF
DNA: TGTGCCAGCAGTTTGATTGATGCCTCGCGGGGGGGCCTATCAGATACGCAGTATTTT

size: few
length: 14
D: .
V: TRBV9
J: TRBJ1-4
CDR3: CASSAQGTGEKLFF
DNA: TGTGCCAGCAGCGCCCAGGGTACTGGTGAAAAACTGTTTTTT

size: .
length: 16
D: .
V: TRBV12-5
J: TRBJ2-1
CDR3: CASTVIRGDGFNEQFF
DNA: TGTGCTAGTACCGTTATCCGGGGAGACGGTTTCAATGAGCAGTTCTTC

size: .
length: 12
D: .
V: TRBV7-2
J: TRBJ1-1
CDR3: CASSLGTDRGFF
DNA: TGTGCCAGCAGCTTAGGGACCGACCGGGGTTTCTTT

size: .
length: 18
D: TRBD1
V: TRBV12-5
J: TRBJ2-3
CDR3: CASGLVIRGPIGTDTQYF
DNA: TGTGCTAGTGGTTTGGTAATCAGGGGGCCGATAGGCACAGATACGCAGTATTTT

size: .
length: 15
D: .
V: TRBV3-1/TRBV3-2
J: TRBJ1-5
CDR3: CASSHRTGPRQPQHF
DNA: TGTGCCAGCAGCCACCGAACAGGGCCCCGACAGCCCCAGCATTTT

size: .
length: 18
D: .
V: TRBV18
J: TRBJ2-1
CDR3: CASSPFLRVGSSYNEQFF
DNA: TGTGCCAGCTCACCATTCCTCAGAGTCGGATCCTCCTACAATGAGCAGTTCTTC

size: .
length: 11
D: .
V: TRBV20-1
J: TRBJ2-5
CDR3: CSARGGGAQYF
DNA: TGCAGTGCTAGAGGAGGAGGGGCCCAGTACTTC

size: once
length: 14
D: TRBD1
V: TRBV29-1
J: TRBJ2-5
CDR3: CSVAPVTGSETQYF
DNA: TGCAGCGTCGCACCCGTGACAGGGTCCGAGACCCAGTACTTC

size: .
length: 14
D: .
V: TRBV10-3
J: TRBJ1-1
CDR3: CAISDGVMNTEAFF
DNA: TGTGCCATCAGTGACGGAGTAATGAACACTGAAGCTTTCTTT